This T cell receptor beta chain was recovered during a study of tumor-infiltrating lymphocytes in primary liver carcinoma. Whole-study context: Samples returned roughly 3.5 to 7.13 million productive TCRbeta reads, a yield that was similar across tissue types.

Bulk tissue was left unsorted, and RNA and DNA were co-extracted from approximately 20-30 mg of it. General study results and limits: Only around 7.5-25% of top clones occurred in all five tumor regions.

As regards this clonotype: Its antigen is unknown. Relative to the germline gene, one junction end is altered; a read error may explain this.

The CDR3 extends over 15 amino acids. Germline CDR1 reads SGHAT; CDR2 reads FQNNGV. TCR beta cDNA was reverse-transcribed from 450 to 500 ng of total RNA. The reaction used a constant-region primer and ProtoScript II reverse transcriptase. Three-round nested multiplex PCR performed with slightly modified ARM-PCR produced the TCR beta libraries. The study ran its first two PCR rounds for nine to ten cycles each, using TRBV1-TRBV30 forward primers and a C-beta reverse primer. TCRdb passed the multiplex PCR reads through MiXCR, listing each CDR3 protein once. The table has approximately 120,000 distinct CDR3 sequences, 60% to 75% seen once.

This clonotype was sampled from a woman aged 60-75 years with primary liver carcinoma and hepatitis B virus infection. The chain employs TRBV11-2 and TRBJ2-7; D is possibly TRBD2 (5 bases). Sequenced input: liver tumor tissue from sampling region 3. The subset here: tumor region T3, left-lateral pole. The CDR3 here is CANSFNRGTSYEHCF. The DNA of the CDR3 is TGTGCCAACAGCTTTAATCGGGGAACCTCCTACGAGCATTGCTTC.